This entry features one T cell receptor beta chain sequence. The antigen is unknown. The data are from a study of PD-1 blockade in classical Hodgkin lymphoma. Study context: Intravenous delivery of nivolumab at 3 mg/kg to patients occurred every 2 weeks. Findings of the study overall: The study found that TCR diversity rose significantly by C4D1 in CD4+ but not CD8+ cells. Newly diagnosed patients were said to have less baseline TCR diversity than healthy donors did.

CDR3 length: 15 residues. CDR1 is SGHVS, CDR2 FNYEAQ, per germline. V was shortened by 3 bases and J by 2 bases, with 11 bases between the two germline ends. The assay was immunoSEQ multiplex PCR, and TCRdb's table has in-frame clones only and misses some. The sample shows 12,000 to 15,000 clones, 83% of them seen only once. Relapse after autologous stem cell transplantation occurred in every patient, and brentuximab vedotin exposure varied. The chain has TRBV7-6 and TRBJ1-3; TRBD1 is a possible D gene (6 bases). Here the sequenced sample was peripheral blood mononuclear cells (PBMCs), taken at baseline. This TCR came from a human donor with classical Hodgkin lymphoma. Here the CDR3 reads CASSFAGAPGNTIYF. In DNA form, the CDR3 reads TGTGCCAGCAGCTTCGCGGGGGCGCCTGGAAACACCATATATTTT.